Each of the 6 T cell receptor beta chains below was sequenced from the same sample in a study of OX40 agonist ivuxolimab in advanced cancers. Clones were sequenced by immunoSEQ multiplex PCR, and TCRdb holds only the in-frame ones, with some missing. The sample lists tens of thousands of clones, about nine tenths occurring once. Sequencing was performed on CD4+ or CD8+ T cells sorted from blood, taken in a trial of the OX40 agonist ivuxolimab. The origin of the receptors is an adult with an advanced solid tumor such as melanoma, head and neck, liver or kidney cancer.

This clone has a handful of counts. This chain uses TRBV6-5 with TRBJ1-4; D might be TRBD1 (6 bases). Deletions cut 2 bases from V and 1 base from J, with 11 bases between. Germline V gene data show CDR1 as MNHEY and CDR2 as SVGAGI. The CDR3 consists of 16 residues. The CDR3 region has the DNA TGTGCCAGCAGTTACCGTGTACAGGGAACTAATGAAAAACTGTTTTTT. Translation gives CASSYRVQGTNEKLFF.

This chain connects TRBV2 to TRBJ1-4; 9 bases map to TRBD1. The V gene's germline CDR1 is SNHLY and CDR2 FYNNEI. The V segment lost 5 bases and the J segment 7 bases; nucleotides outside the gene matches: 8. This CDR3 is built from 15 residues. The CDR3 protein is CASSRTTGGREKLFF. CDR3 coding DNA: TGTGCCAGCAGTCGAACTACAGGGGGCCGTGAAAAACTGTTTTTT.

V gene TRBV4-2 combines with J gene TRBJ2-7, with D tentatively TRBD2 (6 bases). This CDR3 has 15 residues. V lost 1 base and J 0 bases, leaving 10 bases between the germline ends. CDR1 and CDR2 from the germline V gene are LGHNA and YNFKEQ. CDR3 sequence: CASSQGVAASYEQYF. CDR3 coding DNA: TGTGCCAGCAGCCAAGGCGTAGCGGCCTCCTACGAGCAGTACTTC.

The genes are TRBV28 and TRBJ2-5; 13 nucleotides match TRBD2. After removal of 5 bases from V and 4 bases from J, the junction contained 7 bases not matched to a gene. Looked up from germline, CDR1 is MDHEN and CDR2 is SYDVKM. This CDR3 spans 16 amino acids. DNA for the CDR3: TGTGCCAGCAGTGGGGGGACTAGCGGGGACTCAGAGACCCAGTACTTC. It codes for CASSGGTSGDSETQYF.

The CDR3 protein is CASSFVSGAQETQYF. The CDR3 DNA reads TGTGCCAGCAGTTTTGTTAGCGGAGCCCAAGAGACCCAGTACTTC. The V gene is TRBV27, the J gene TRBJ2-5; D is perhaps TRBD2 (6 bases). In germline, CDR1 is MNHEY, CDR2 SMNVEV (reference sequence). Trimming shortened V by 3 bases and J by 1 base, and 12 bases separated the two germline ends. The CDR3 sequence is 15 residues long.

This clone turned up a few times. The chain has TRBV2 and TRBJ1-1; possibly TRBD1 for D (6 bases). V was shortened by 10 bases and J by 1 base, with 10 bases between the two germline ends. CDR1 is SNHLY and CDR2 is FYNNEI in the germline V gene. CDR3 length: 12 amino acids. This CDR3 is CATAQGNTEAFF. In DNA form, the CDR3 reads TGTGCCACCGCACAGGGGAACACTGAAGCTTTCTTT.